This T cell receptor (beta chain) derives from a study of blood T cell repertoires in COVID-19. On the study more broadly: There were acute and convalescent COVID-19 samples, and they came from the United States, Italy and Spain. Nucleic acid was either cDNA or gDNA, and it came from T cells, B-cell-depleted T cells, or PBMCs.

The data were produced by immunoSEQ multiplex PCR, yet TCRdb's version contains in-frame clones alone and is incomplete. The sample yields about 210,000 clones, over 70% seen once. The J segment lost 6 bases and the V segment lost 0 bases, leaving 14 bases of the junction unmatched. CDR3 size: 18 residues. Per the germline V gene, CDR1 is LGHNA and CDR2 is YNFKEQ. The TCR was taken from a man over 45 with active or convalescent COVID-19. The sequencing input was peripheral blood. The chain carries TRBV4-2 and TRBJ2-7; 10 positions agree with TRBD2. CDR3 coding DNA: TGTGCCAGCAGCCAAGATCTTAGCGGGAGGACCGTATCGGCCGAGCAGTACTTC. This gives the protein CASSQDLSGRTVSAEQYF.